The following is a TCR beta chain sequence with its context. The antigen is undetermined. PCR involved 60 Vbeta and 13 Jbeta primers. The method was immunoSEQ multiplex PCR; TCRdb's version includes in-frame clones alone and lacks a portion of them. Of roughly 160,000 clones listed, around 79% are singletons. These donors counted as nominally healthy when sampled, but unrecorded immune exposures were likely. The CDR3 runs 12 residues. Germline V gene sequence: CDR1 MDHEN, CDR2 SYDVKM. Trimming took 3 bases from V and 7 from J, leaving 10 bases between them. These data are taken from a study of cytomegalovirus exposure and HLA in healthy donors. Study outcomes and limitations: The authors assumed roughly uniform sequencing depth across donors for presence/absence analyses. An analysis that came later showed most CMV-associated TCR beta chains appearing HLA-restricted. TCR beta chains numbering some 150 were designated cytomegalovirus-associated.

The chain couples TRBV28 to TRBJ2-7; perhaps TRBD2 as D (6 bases). The source of this sequence is a female donor in good health and CMV-seronegative. Material for sequencing was PBMCs. The CDR3, as DNA: TGTGCCAGCAGTTTGGCTGGAGGGGAGCAGTACTTC. It translates to CASSLAGGEQYF.